This TCR beta chain was obtained from a study of T-cell memory formation after mild COVID-19. General study findings and limits: Later expanders leaned CD4+, whereas day 15 to 85 contracting clones were balanced CD4/CD8. Contracting CD4+ clones sat mainly in CM and EM; CD8+ in EMRA. Pre-infection memory showed some responding clones, and this suggested that cross-reactive memory joined.

This CDR3 contains 15 residues. Deletions cut 4 bases from V and 3 bases from J, with 17 bases between. Germline V gene data show CDR1 as SGHRS and CDR2 as YFSETQ. TCRdb used MiXCR to reprocess the 5' RACE reads, holding one entry per CDR3 protein. The profile covers 400,000 to 550,000 distinct CDR3 sequences, with 20% to 30% appearing a single time and under 15% taken by the ten largest. This clonotype was found a few times. Its antigen is unidentified. The rearrangement joins TRBV5-1 to TRBJ2-7; D is unclear. The sample comprised PBMCs or a T cell subset sorted from them (not recorded which). The TCR was taken from an adult woman who had mild COVID-19 (a few samples of this study predate the infection). Cell type and time point are not known. In DNA, the CDR3 is TGCGCCAGCAGCCCCGGCGGTTTATTGGACTACGAGCAGTACTTC. This gives the protein CASSPGGLLDYEQYF.